These T cell receptor beta chains were read from a single sample in a study of T cells in Graves' hyperthyroidism and ophthalmopathy. TCRdb reprocessed the multiplex PCR reads via MiXCR and lists one record per CDR3 protein. Among under 650,000 distinct CDR3 sequences, 15% to 20% were seen once, and the ten largest hold 3.5% to 4%. The sequenced sample consisted of blood. The origin of the receptors is a woman in her 30s with Graves' hyperthyroidism. The CDR3 runs from the conserved cysteine through the conserved F or W. Fields, in order: D gene, V gene, J gene, CDR3 length, clone size, CDR3 protein, CDR3 DNA. The D gene is left open where the match is weak. Some rows have no size entry. The others give once, few or many, or a class for an expanded clone.

NA	TRBV19	TRBJ1-2	12	NA	CASFDSLEYYTF	TGTGCCAGTTTTGACAGCCTCGAATACTACACCTTC
NA	TRBV3-1	TRBJ1-1	15	many	CASSQMGDSNTEAFF	TGTGCCAGCAGCCAAATGGGGGACTCGAACACTGAAGCTTTCTTT
NA	TRBV9	TRBJ2-1	13	NA	CASSVVEKGEQFF	TGTGCCAGCAGCGTAGTAGAGAAAGGTGAGCAGTTCTTC
TRBD1	TRBV6-1	TRBJ2-1	18	many	CASSVQGDLTSSYNEQFF	TGTGCCAGCAGTGTACAGGGGGATCTCACGAGCTCCTACAATGAGCAGTTCTTC
NA	TRBV11-2	TRBJ2-5	14	many	CASSSFGSQETQYF	TGTGCCAGCAGCTCTTTCGGCAGTCAAGAGACCCAGTACTTC
NA	TRBV7-9	TRBJ1-6	12	few	CASQGYNSPLHF	TGTGCCAGCCAGGGATATAATTCACCCCTCCACTTT
NA	TRBV20-1	TRBJ2-7	12	NA	CSALRPPHEQYF	TGCAGTGCTCTCCGTCCCCCCCACGAGCAGTACTTC
NA	TRBV29-1	TRBJ2-7	13	few	CSVAAAAPYEQYF	TGCAGCGTTGCGGCGGCGGCCCCCTACGAGCAGTACTTC
NA	TRBV3-1	TRBJ2-1	15	NA	CASSQASGIYNEQFF	TGTGCCAGCAGCCAAGCAAGCGGCATTTACAATGAGCAGTTCTTC
NA	TRBV5-5	TRBJ2-5	14	few	CASSLLYNQETQYF	TGTGCCAGCAGCTTGTTATATAATCAAGAGACCCAGTACTTC
NA	TRBV14	TRBJ2-7	13	NA	CASSQEQGWEQYF	TGTGCCAGCAGCCAAGAACAGGGTTGGGAGCAGTACTTC
NA	TRBV15	TRBJ2-7	14	NA	CATSMRGGSYEQYF	TGTGCCACCAGCATGAGGGGGGGCTCCTACGAGCAGTACTTC
NA	TRBV7-2	TRBJ1-4	15	many	CASSLAGGRDEKLFF	TGTGCCAGCAGCTTAGCAGGGGGTCGTGATGAAAAACTGTTTTTT
TRBD2	TRBV28	TRBJ2-7	15	NA	CASNTQGTSVYEQYF	TGTGCCAGCAACACCCAGGGGACTAGCGTTTACGAGCAGTACTTC
NA	TRBV12-3/TRBV12-4	TRBJ2-3	16	few	CASSSTSSGGTDTQYF	TGTGCCAGCAGTTCAACTAGCTCTGGAGGGACAGATACGCAGTATTTT
NA	TRBV20-1	TRBJ2-1	16	few	CSAMNARAWGFNEQFF	TGCAGTGCTATGAATGCCAGGGCTTGGGGGTTCAATGAGCAGTTCTTC
NA	TRBV28	TRBJ2-1	15	NA	CASSPNLGLYNEQFF	TGTGCCAGCAGTCCGAACTTGGGTCTTTACAATGAGCAGTTCTTC
NA	TRBV13	TRBJ1-1	18	NA	CASSLGLLANRKWTEAFF	TGTGCCAGCAGCTTAGGCTTGCTGGCGAACCGCAAGTGGACTGAAGCTTTCTTT
NA	TRBV18	TRBJ1-1	15	few	CASSPRTDINTEAFF	TGTGCCAGCTCACCGAGGACAGACATTAACACTGAAGCTTTCTTT
TRBD1	TRBV7-2	TRBJ2-7	16	many	CASSLQMAGGGYEQYF	TGTGCCAGCAGCTTACAAATGGCAGGGGGCGGTTACGAGCAGTACTTC
NA	TRBV12-3/TRBV12-4	TRBJ1-5	14	many	CASRVGALGQPQHF	TGTGCCAGCAGGGTCGGGGCCCTGGGTCAGCCCCAGCATTTT
NA	TRBV18	TRBJ2-1	14	few	CASSPNPTAVEQFF	TGTGCCAGCTCACCAAATCCCACCGCCGTTGAGCAGTTCTTC
NA	TRBV14	TRBJ2-2	14	NA	CASSRTSFTGELFF	TGTGCCAGCAGCCGAACCTCGTTCACCGGGGAGCTGTTTTTT
NA	TRBV6-2/TRBV6-3	TRBJ2-5	14	many	CASSYQDRQETQYF	TGTGCCAGCAGTTACCAGGACCGTCAAGAGACCCAGTACTTC
TRBD2	TRBV24-1	TRBJ2-3	14	few	CATWGLAGTDTQYF	TGTGCCACCTGGGGGCTAGCGGGAACAGATACGCAGTATTTT
TRBD1	TRBV20-1	TRBJ2-5	14	many	CSARTNRGEETQYF	TGCAGTGCTAGGACGAACAGGGGCGAAGAGACCCAGTACTTC
NA	TRBV20-1	TRBJ1-5	14	many	CSARARTDIQPQHF	TGCAGTGCTAGAGCAAGGACGGACATTCAGCCCCAGCATTTT
TRBD2	TRBV12-5	TRBJ2-2	15	few	CASGLTSGRTGELFF	TGTGCTAGTGGCCTTACTAGCGGGAGAACCGGGGAGCTGTTTTTT
TRBD1	TRBV3-1	TRBJ2-1	16	many	CASSPEGGSSYNEQFF	TGTGCCAGCAGCCCGGAAGGGGGCAGCTCCTACAATGAGCAGTTCTTC
NA	TRBV28	TRBJ2-7	11	many	CASMEANEQYF	TGTGCCAGCATGGAGGCGAACGAGCAGTACTTC
NA	TRBV3-1	TRBJ1-1	14	many	CASSRVPGNTEAFF	TGTGCCAGCAGCCGGGTCCCGGGGAACACTGAAGCTTTCTTT
NA	TRBV2	TRBJ1-4	15	many	CASSSPTGYNEKLFF	TGTGCCAGCAGTTCACCGACTGGATATAATGAAAAACTGTTTTTT
TRBD2	TRBV7-7	TRBJ2-3	14	few	CASSFGGAADTQYF	TGTGCTAGCAGCTTCGGGGGGGCCGCAGATACGCAGTATTTT
TRBD2	TRBV12-3/TRBV12-4	TRBJ2-7	15	many	CASSLIGGSSYEQYF	TGTGCCAGCAGTTTAATCGGCGGGAGCTCCTACGAGCAGTACTTC
NA	TRBV5-1	TRBJ2-1	16	many	CASSFFPRSSYNEQFF	TGCGCCAGCAGCTTCTTCCCTCGTAGCTCCTACAATGAGCAGTTCTTC
NA	TRBV7-2	TRBJ2-1	16	NA	CASSLGVGGGINEQFF	TGTGCCAGCAGCTTAGGGGTCGGGGGAGGCATAAATGAGCAGTTCTTC
TRBD1	TRBV19	TRBJ1-5	14	NA	CASSMGQGYQPQHF	TGTGCCAGTAGTATGGGACAGGGGTACCAGCCCCAGCATTTT
TRBD2	TRBV5-4	TRBJ2-1	14	few	CASSYGLDFNEQFF	TGTGCCAGCAGCTACGGACTAGACTTCAATGAGCAGTTCTTC
TRBD2	TRBV11-3	TRBJ2-1	14	many	CASSDNSGSTEQFF	TGTGCCAGCAGCGATAATAGCGGGAGTACTGAGCAGTTCTTC
NA	TRBV7-9	TRBJ1-5	13	NA	CASTGLGNQPQHF	TGTGCCAGCACGGGGTTAGGGAATCAGCCCCAGCATTTT
TRBD1	TRBV29-1	TRBJ1-1	14	many	CSVGEDRGRTEAFF	TGCAGCGTCGGAGAGGACAGGGGGCGAACTGAAGCTTTCTTT
NA	TRBV27	TRBJ1-1	14	many	CASSLSTGGTEAFF	TGTGCCAGCAGCCTAAGTACCGGAGGCACTGAAGCTTTCTTT
NA	TRBV7-2	TRBJ2-2	13	NA	CASSLMGTGELLF	TGTGCCAGCAGCTTAATGGGCACCGGGGAGCTGCTTTTT
NA	TRBV11-2	TRBJ2-7	14	NA	CASSLAGNAYEQYF	TGTGCCAGCAGCTTAGCTGGCAACGCCTACGAGCAGTACTTC
NA	TRBV4-1	TRBJ2-7	15	NA	CASSHSPGSSYEQYF	TGCGCCAGCAGCCATTCTCCGGGATCCTCCTACGAGCAGTACTTC
NA	TRBV27	TRBJ1-2	14	many	CASSYTGNGDGYTF	TGTGCCAGCAGCTACACAGGGAACGGAGATGGCTACACCTTC
NA	TRBV7-9	TRBJ2-2	15	few	CASSLFTENTGELFF	TGTGCCAGCAGCTTATTCACGGAGAACACCGGGGAGCTGTTTTTT